This is a list of T cell receptor beta chains from one sample in a study of CDR3 diversity in severe acne. TCRdb independently ran MiXCR on the PCR reads; one entry per CDR3 protein. Here the sample spans around 83,000 distinct CDR3 sequences, approximately 49% being singletons. The sequenced sample consisted of blood. These receptors all stem from a male donor with severe acne vulgaris. Each CDR3 is given with its conserved first and last residue. Part of the rows lack a size; the others show once, few, many or a class for expanded clones.

cdr3_length j_call clone_size v_call cdr3_aa
13 TRBJ2-3 NA TRBV20-1 CSAPSGGTDTQYF
14 TRBJ2-7 NA TRBV19 CASSGLAGGFEQYF
15 TRBJ2-5 NA TRBV3-1 CASSQGARRGGTQYF
14 TRBJ2-7 NA TRBV20-1 CSATGLAGEVEQYF
18 TRBJ1-6 few TRBV6-1 CASTRKGQEGPYNSPLHF
18 TRBJ2-6 NA TRBV9 CASSPKGTGSSGANVLTF
17 TRBJ2-1 medium-sized TRBV20-1 CSARERGLVGRYNEQFF
14 TRBJ1-5 NA TRBV10-3 CAISQTGFNQPQHF
13 TRBJ2-7 NA TRBV20-1 CSASRDRLNEQYF
15 TRBJ2-2 NA TRBV12-3/TRBV12-4 CASNSVSGITGELFF
13 TRBJ2-7 many TRBV11-2 CASSPSGRYEQYF
14 TRBJ1-1 NA TRBV7-9 CASSLNRENTEAFF
16 TRBJ2-1 few TRBV7-2 CASSPFPLCSYNEQFF
11 TRBJ2-7 many TRBV11-3 CASSLSDEQYF
17 TRBJ2-7 many TRBV15 CATSRGGGQMNSYEQYF
14 TRBJ2-7 many TRBV5-4 CASSLAPTADEQYF
14 TRBJ2-7 NA TRBV6-6 CASTGTAKNYEQYF
13 TRBJ1-5 medium-sized TRBV7-2 CASSLGQGSPQHF
14 TRBJ2-5 NA TRBV5-1 CASSLAVRQETQYF
19 TRBJ1-6 NA TRBV4-2 CASSQDGTAGGSYNSPLHF
15 TRBJ2-5 NA TRBV15 CATSRERREIETQYF
16 TRBJ2-2 few TRBV6-5 CASSYEGSANTGELFF
14 TRBJ2-7 NA TRBV24-1 CATMPLAGGFEQYF
14 TRBJ1-1 few TRBV9 CASSARGSNTEAFF
14 TRBJ2-7 medium-sized TRBV20-1 CSAILTGTPHEQYF
13 TRBJ2-7 medium-sized TRBV29-1 CSVEEDGSYEQYF
18 TRBJ2-2 few TRBV9 CASSVLAGFPPNTGELFF
15 TRBJ1-3 few TRBV12-2 CASRSQEISGNTIYF
20 TRBJ2-1 NA TRBV20-1 CSARVLGWGSLGTSHFGQFF
17 TRBJ1-1 once TRBV7-2 CASSWRNRGRAYTEAFF